Below, one T cell receptor beta chain is given with its context. The antigen is undetermined. This entry comes from a study of post-analysis software for immune sequencing data. On the study more broadly: As for disease course, relapsing-remitting, secondary progressive and progressive-relapsing multiple sclerosis were all included.

cDNA libraries of TCR beta carried unique molecular identifiers. TCRdb analysed the PCR reads with MiXCR anew, one entry per CDR3 protein. This table has roughly 800,000 distinct CDR3 sequences, 46% appearing once. Germline V lookup: CDR1 MNHEY, CDR2 SVGEGT. V lost 5 bases and J 3 bases, leaving 10 bases between the germline ends. CDR3 length: 13 residues. Study results and caveats: F measure grouped same-batch samples tightly together. Comparison of patients with controls showed 5 or 6 TRBV segments more frequent in patients, TRBV5-6, TRBV5-1 and TRBV20-1 among them. Significantly lower normalized Chao1 diversity was seen in multiple sclerosis patients than in controls.

The receptor comes from a girl aged 10 to 17 with multiple sclerosis. The sequenced material came from blood. The chain employs TRBV6-2 or TRBV6-3 and TRBJ1-1; D is possibly TRBD1 (5 bases). This chain's CDR3 is CASSEQEYTEAFF. CDR3 coding DNA: TGTGCCAGCAGTGAACAGGAGTACACTGAAGCTTTCTTT.